The 32 T cell receptor beta chains below come from one sample, sequenced in a study of blood T cell repertoires in COVID-19. The repertoire was sequenced with immunoSEQ multiplex PCR; TCRdb's copy has only in-frame clones and lacks some. This sample has 130,000 or so clones, with around 80% found just once. The sample taken for sequencing was peripheral blood. Every receptor here comes from a man aged 50-60 years with acute or convalescent COVID-19.

The J gene is TRBJ2-1, the V gene TRBV10-1; tentatively, D is TRBD2 (6 bases). Trimming took off 6 bases at V and 5 bases at J, with 11 bases between the two ends. Germline V gene sequence: CDR1 WNHNN, CDR2 SYGVQD (reference sequence). The CDR3 consists of 13 residues. CDR3 DNA: TGCGCCAGCAGGGAGGGACTGAACAATGAGCAGTTCTTC. Its protein product is CASREGLNNEQFF.

This chain connects TRBV9 to TRBJ1-5; D call uncertain. The CDR3 runs to 15 residues. From germline, CDR1 is SGDLS and CDR2 YYNGEE. V was cut by 0 bases and J by 7 bases, with 14 bases left in between. CDR3 loop: CASSVAGGLYQPQHF. DNA for the CDR3: TGTGCCAGCAGCGTAGCTGGAGGGTTGTACCAGCCCCAGCATTTT.

The genes are TRBV30 and TRBJ1-1, with D perhaps TRBD1 (6 bases). Germline V gene lookup returns CDR1 GTSNPN and CDR2 SVGIG (reference sequence). The CDR3 runs 14 residues. Trimming took off 0 bases at V and 4 bases at J, with 12 bases between the two ends. The CDR3 loop is CAWSVQGGGTEAFF. In DNA, the CDR3 is TGTGCCTGGAGTGTACAGGGCGGCGGCACTGAAGCTTTCTTT.

This chain joins TRBV27 and TRBJ2-7, with D tentatively TRBD1 (5 bases). The CDR3 has 15 amino acids. Germline V gene sequence: CDR1 MNHEY, CDR2 SMNVEV (reference sequence). Trimming took off 3 bases at V and 0 bases at J, with 12 bases between the two ends. DNA of the CDR3: TGTGCCAGCAGTTTCTCAGGGCCCCCCTCCTACGAGCAGTACTTC. It encodes CASSFSGPPSYEQYF.

The rearrangement links TRBV7-2 to TRBJ1-2; 8 nucleotides line up with TRBD1. The CDR3 is made up of 15 amino acids. Germline CDR1 and CDR2: SGHTA and FQGNSA. After removal of 7 bases from V and 5 bases from J, the junction contained 12 bases not matched to a gene. CDR3 in amino acids: CASIPGQGGIYGYTF. The CDR3, as DNA: TGTGCCAGCATCCCAGGACAGGGCGGTATTTATGGCTACACCTTC.

This clone was counted a single time. The rearrangement uses TRBV30 and TRBJ2-3, with D hard to call. The CDR3 length is 12 residues. Per the germline V gene, CDR1 is GTSNPN and CDR2 is SVGIG (reference sequence). Deletions cut 0 bases from V and 2 bases from J, with 3 bases between. The CDR3 DNA reads TGTGCCTGGAGTGTACTCACAGATACGCAGTATTTT. Protein product: CAWSVLTDTQYF.

This chain joins TRBV4-1 and TRBJ1-3; D call uncertain. CDR1 MGHRA and CDR2 YSYEKL come from the germline V gene. The CDR3 length is 17 residues. The ends were cut back, 0 bases at V and 0 bases at J, with 12 bases in the middle. CDR3 sequence (DNA): TGCGCCAGCAGCCAAGATGCAGGTTCGAGCTCTGGAAACACCATATATTTT. It yields the protein CASSQDAGSSSGNTIYF.

The chain joins TRBV7-9 to TRBJ2-7; tentative D call: TRBD1 (5 bases). Germline values: CDR1 SEHNR, CDR2 FQNEAQ (reference sequence). The CDR3 is 14 residues long. Trimming took 1 base from V and 3 from J, leaving 10 bases between them. The CDR3 sequence: CASSLVAGNYEQYV. The CDR3, as DNA: TGTGCCAGCAGCTTAGTGGCAGGGAACTACGAGCAGTACGTC.

The V and J genes are TRBV20-1 and TRBJ2-3; a possible D gene is TRBD2 (5 bases). This CDR3 is 11 amino acids long. The germline V and J ends were trimmed by 4 bases and 8 bases, with 10 bases remaining between them. Germline-derived CDR1 and CDR2 are DFQATT and SNEGSKA (reference sequence). The DNA for the CDR3 is TGCAGTGCTACGGGGTCGGTTACGCAGTATTTT. This sequence encodes CSATGSVTQYF.

CDR3 nucleotides: TGTGCCATCCAAAGGGGGCCCCCCTACAATGAGCAGTTCTTC. Translation: CAIQRGPPYNEQFF. This rearrangement joins TRBV2 to TRBJ2-1; 7 nucleotides align to TRBD1. This CDR3 region has 14 residues. In germline, CDR1 is SNHLY, CDR2 FYNNEI. V gave up 10 bases and J gave up 2 bases; unmatched junction bases: 8.

This clone was seen a handful of times. The CDR3 protein is CAIKAGSTNYGYTF. For the CDR3, the DNA is TGTGCCATAAAGGCGGGCAGTACTAACTATGGCTACACCTTC. V gene TRBV10-3 combines with J gene TRBJ1-2, with D hard to call. Trimming removed 9 bases at V and 0 bases at J, with 14 bases between. The CDR3 has 14 amino acids. Germline-derived CDR1 and CDR2 are ENHRY and SYGVKD.

This clone has a count of ten or more. The J gene is TRBJ1-2, the V gene TRBV6-5, with D perhaps TRBD1 (5 bases). CDR3 length equals 12 residues. The germline CDR1 and CDR2 sequences are MNHEY and SVGAGI. Trimming shortened V by 6 bases and J by 7 bases, and 12 bases separated the two germline ends. CDR3 protein: CASRRSGGGYTF. The CDR3 bases are TGTGCCAGCAGGAGGAGCGGGGGTGGCTACACCTTC.

The table lists this clone with a few counts. The chain is built from TRBV5-8 and TRBJ2-5, with TRBD1 as a possible D gene (6 bases). This CDR3 has 16 amino acids. CDR1 and CDR2 from the germline V gene are SGHTS and YDEGEE. V was trimmed by 0 bases and J by 1 base, leaving 13 bases between them. The CDR3 region has the DNA TGTGCCAGCAGCTTGGGGCTGGACAGCGCCCAAGAGACCCAGTACTTC. Protein sequence: CASSLGLDSAQETQYF.

The genes are TRBV7-2 and TRBJ1-1, with a possible D match to TRBD1 (5 bases). CDR3 size: 13 residues. V lost 5 bases to trimming and J lost 1 base, with 8 bases between them. The germline V gene has CDR1 SGHTA and CDR2 FQGNSA. The CDR3 spells CASSRDWNTEAFF. The CDR3 coding sequence is TGTGCCAGCAGCCGGGACTGGAACACTGAAGCTTTCTTT. The variable domain in full, completed from reference TRBV7-2 and TRBJ1-1, reads GAGVSQSPSNKVTEKGKDVELRCDPISGHTALYWYRQSLGQGLEFLIYFQGNSAPDKSGLPSDRFSAERTGGSVSTLTIQRTQQEDSAVYLCASSRDWNTEAFFGQGTRLTVV.

The J gene is TRBJ1-2, the V gene TRBV10-3; D is uncertain. Germline V gene data show CDR1 as ENHRY and CDR2 as SYGVKD. Trimming took 7 bases from V and 4 from J, leaving 10 bases between them. The CDR3 totals 12 residues. The CDR3 DNA reads TGTGCCATCACGGTTGATCGCTATGGCTACACCTTC. It yields the protein CAITVDRYGYTF.

The V gene is TRBV7-2, the J gene TRBJ1-2, with a possible D match to TRBD1 (5 bases). Germline V gives CDR1 SGHTA, CDR2 FQGNSA. The V end lost 6 bases, the J end lost 5 bases, and 16 bases lay between the germline ends. CDR3 size: 14 residues. In nucleotides, the CDR3 is TGTGCCAGCAGGCAATCGGGGGGGGTATATGGCTACACCTTC. Its translation is CASRQSGGVYGYTF.

This chain connects TRBV19 to TRBJ1-2; 7 nucleotides align to TRBD1. Germline lookup yields CDR1 LNHDA and CDR2 SQIVND (reference sequence). The CDR3 contains 15 residues. V lost 3 bases and J lost 6; bases outside the gene matches: 10. The CDR3, as DNA: TGTGCCAGTAGTATCGCCTGGACAGGTGGAGATGGCTACACCTTC. This gives the protein CASSIAWTGGDGYTF.

The J gene is TRBJ2-3, the V gene TRBV24-1; the D gene is possibly TRBD1 (6 bases). The germline V and J ends were trimmed by 2 bases and 0 bases, with 20 bases remaining between them. Looked up from germline, CDR1 is KGHDR and CDR2 is SFDVKD. CDR3 size: 19 residues. The CDR3 sequence: CATSDSGPGAGESTDTQYF. CDR3 nucleotide sequence: TGTGCCACCAGTGATTCGGGACCCGGGGCAGGGGAGAGCACAGATACGCAGTATTTT.

This chain links TRBV19 with TRBJ2-3; D is possibly TRBD1 (7 bases). The V gene lost 3 bases and the J gene lost 2 bases, with 12 bases spanning the gap. The CDR3 covers 15 residues. CDR1 is LNHDA, CDR2 SQIVND, per germline (reference sequence). The DNA of the CDR3 is TGTGCCAGTAGTATCCAGGGGGGTTCCACAGATACGCAGTATTTT. This codes for CASSIQGGSTDTQYF. The whole variable domain, remainder taken from reference TRBV19 and TRBJ2-3, is DGGITQSPKYLFRKEGQNVTLSCEQNLNHDAMYWYRQDPGQGLRLIYYSQIVNDFQKGDIAEGYSVSREKKESFPLTVTSAQKNPTAFYLCASSIQGGSTDTQYFGPGTRLTVL.

This clone was seen more than once but under ten times. Different DNA sequences within this sample yield the same CDR3. The chain employs TRBV5-1 and TRBJ1-5; perhaps TRBD1 as D (5 bases). The CDR3 has 16 residues. Trimming took off 0 bases at V and 0 bases at J, with 10 bases between the two ends. Per germline, CDR1 SGHRS and CDR2 YFSETQ. The CDR3 nucleotides read TGCGCCAGCAGCTTGGGCTCGGGGGGTAGCAATCAGCCCCAGCATTTT. It codes for CASSLGSGGSNQPQHF.

The chain joins TRBV7-2 to TRBJ1-6; 8 bases match TRBD1. Germline V gene sequence: CDR1 SGHTA, CDR2 FQGNSA. CDR3 length equals 15 residues. The ends lost 2 bases at V and 6 bases at J; junction bases unmatched: 3. CDR3 residues: CASSLSGQGNSPLHF. CDR3 nucleotide sequence: TGTGCCAGCAGCTTAAGTGGACAGGGTAATTCACCCCTCCACTTT.

This clone was seen only a few times. In DNA, the CDR3 is TGTGCCAGCAGCCCCCGGGGGACAGGGGACACTGAAGCTTTCTTT. This translates into CASSPRGTGDTEAFF. This chain links TRBV9 with TRBJ1-1; 10 bases fit TRBD1. CDR1 is SGDLS, CDR2 YYNGEE, per germline. J was trimmed by 3 bases and V by 4 bases; bases with no gene match: 6. This CDR3 is built from 15 residues.

This sequence joins TRBV6-5 and TRBJ1-2; D perhaps matches TRBD1 (6 bases). The CDR3 runs 14 residues. Looked up from germline, CDR1 is MNHEY and CDR2 is SVGAGI. Trimming shortened V by 6 bases and J by 2 bases, and 13 bases separated the two germline ends. CDR3 coding DNA: TGTGCCAGCAGGGCCTTCGACAGGAACTATGGCTACACCTTC. Residues: CASRAFDRNYGYTF.

This clone turned up a few times. The genes are TRBV6-2 or TRBV6-3 and TRBJ1-2; a weak D match, TRBD1 (6 bases). Germline lookup yields CDR1 MNHEY and CDR2 SVGEGT. V lost 2 bases and J 3 bases, leaving 13 bases between the germline ends. The CDR3 is 15 amino acids. The CDR3 region has the DNA TGTGCCAGCAGTTACGATCGCAGGGGTGACTATGGCTACACCTTC. Protein product: CASSYDRRGDYGYTF.

J is TRBJ1-1 and V is TRBV12-3 or TRBV12-4, with D tentatively TRBD1 (6 bases). The CDR3 has 12 amino acids. V lost 6 bases and J 6 bases, leaving 11 bases between the germline ends. The CDR3 region has the DNA TGTGCCAGCAGACGGGACATCTCTGAAGCTTTCTTT. Translated: CASRRDISEAFF.

The J gene is TRBJ1-5, the V gene TRBV7-8, with D unclear. Trimming pared 4 bases from V and 4 bases from J, leaving 14 bases between. The germline V gene has CDR1 SGHVS and CDR2 FQNEAQ. This CDR3 has 15 amino acids. The CDR3 DNA follows: TGTGCCAGCAGCTCCGATTGGCATCCGAATCAGCCCCAGCATTTT. Amino acid sequence: CASSSDWHPNQPQHF.

The chain carries TRBV5-1 and TRBJ1-3; no clear D gene. The CDR3 contains 15 residues. V was cut by 0 bases and J by 2 bases, with 9 bases left in between. Germline values: CDR1 SGHRS, CDR2 YFSETQ. The DNA for the CDR3 is TGCGCCAGCAGCTTGGCCGCGGGGACTGGAAACACCATATATTTT. It encodes CASSLAAGTGNTIYF.

This clone was recorded only once. This chain links TRBV27 with TRBJ1-2; D unclear. CDR1 is MNHEY, CDR2 SMNVEV, per germline (reference sequence). V was cut by 6 bases and J by 3 bases, with 11 bases left in between. CDR3 size: 13 residues. The CDR3 nucleotides read TGTGCCAGCAGGCCGACAAGCCACTATGGCTACACCTTC. Translating gives CASRPTSHYGYTF.

This clone has only a few counts. J is TRBJ1-2 and V is TRBV27; D perhaps matches TRBD1 (5 bases). Per the germline V gene, CDR1 is MNHEY and CDR2 is SMNVEV (reference sequence). This CDR3 is built from 14 residues. Trimming shortened V by 5 bases and J by 2 bases, and 12 bases separated the two germline ends. The CDR3 nucleotides are TGTGCCAGCAGTACGCCCCAGGGAAACTATGGCTACACCTTC. Encoded protein: CASSTPQGNYGYTF.

The chain joins TRBV27 to TRBJ1-1, with D perhaps TRBD1 (5 bases). The V and J ends lost 5 bases and 1 base respectively, with 20 bases between them. There are 17 residues in the CDR3. Germline CDR1 is MNHEY and CDR2 is SMNVEV (reference sequence). The CDR3 DNA reads as TGTGCCAGCAGTCTACCGTCAGGGAAAGGGTGGAACACTGAAGCTTTCTTT. Protein sequence: CASSLPSGKGWNTEAFF.

The genes are TRBV11-2 and TRBJ2-3; 13 bases are shared with TRBD2. V gave up 4 bases and J gave up 8 bases; unmatched junction bases: 6. Germline CDR1 and CDR2: SGHAT and FQNNGV. CDR3 length equals 15 residues. CDR3 in amino acids: CASSSAGTSGVTQYF. The CDR3 coding sequence is TGTGCCAGCAGCTCCGCCGGGACTAGCGGGGTTACGCAGTATTTT.

The V call is TRBV19, the J call TRBJ2-1; no firm D call. The CDR3 sequence is 13 residues long. The V end lost 6 bases, the J end lost 7 bases, and 13 bases lay between the germline ends. CDR1 LNHDA and CDR2 SQIVND come from the germline V gene (reference sequence). The DNA of the CDR3 is TGTGCCAGTAGACTCCACGGTATTAATGAGCAGTTCTTC. Encoded protein: CASRLHGINEQFF.